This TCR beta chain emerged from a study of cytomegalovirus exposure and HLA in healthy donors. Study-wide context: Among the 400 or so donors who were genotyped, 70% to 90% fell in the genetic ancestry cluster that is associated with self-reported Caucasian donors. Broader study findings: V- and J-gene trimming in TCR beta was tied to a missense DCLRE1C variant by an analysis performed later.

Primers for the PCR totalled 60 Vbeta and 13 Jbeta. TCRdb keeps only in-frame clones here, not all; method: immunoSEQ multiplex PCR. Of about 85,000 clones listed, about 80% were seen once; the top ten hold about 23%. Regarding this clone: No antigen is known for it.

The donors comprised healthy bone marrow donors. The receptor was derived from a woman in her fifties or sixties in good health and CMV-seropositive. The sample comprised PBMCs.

The CDR3: CASSQGQGSGANVLTF. CDR3 nucleotides: TGTGCCAGCAGCCAAGGGCAGGGTTCTGGGGCCAACGTCCTGACTTTC. The V and J genes are TRBV14 and TRBJ2-6, with D perhaps matching TRBD1 (5 bases). The CDR3 is 16 residues long. Trimming shortened V by 1 base and J by 1 base, and 8 bases separated the two germline ends. Germline lookup yields CDR1 SGHDN and CDR2 FVKESK.